Following are 14 T cell receptor beta chains from one sample sequenced in a study of graft-versus-host responses after intestinal transplantation. Assay used: immunoSEQ multiplex PCR; TCRdb lists only in-frame clones, some missing. The table records approximately 58,000 clones, about 87% of them present only once. The sample in question was PBMCs, obtained 26 days after transplant. The receptor set was obtained from a human patient who received an intestinal transplant, so some T cells may come from the graft donor.

The chain employs TRBV6-1 and TRBJ1-2; the D gene is possibly TRBD1 (6 bases). The V end was cut by 3 bases, the J end by 1 base, with 18 bases between. Per germline, CDR1 MNHNS and CDR2 SASEGT. CDR3 length: 17 amino acids. The CDR3 bases are TGTGCCAGCAGTGAGTATTCCGGGACACCGGTTAACTATGGCTACACCTTC. It yields the protein CASSEYSGTPVNYGYTF.

This chain connects TRBV5-6 to TRBJ1-4; possible D gene TRBD1, 6 bases. The V and J ends lost 3 bases and 4 bases respectively, with 16 bases between them. Germline lookup yields CDR1 SGHDT and CDR2 YYEEEE. This CDR3 contains 16 residues. CDR3 bases: TGTGCCAGCAGCTCGGACGAGGGGGTGGATAATGAAAAACTGTTTTTT. Translated, it gives CASSSDEGVDNEKLFF.

The chain is built from TRBV5-4 and TRBJ2-1; 8 bases align to TRBD1. CDR1 is SGHNT, CDR2 YYREEE, per germline (reference sequence). The CDR3 runs 13 residues. The junction had 1 base not matched to a gene; V was cut back by 3 bases and J by 5 bases. CDR3: CASSWTGNNEQFF. The CDR3 nucleotides are TGTGCCAGCAGCTGGACAGGGAACAATGAGCAGTTCTTC.

This clone was seen just once. The J gene is TRBJ1-6, the V gene TRBV27, with D possibly matching TRBD1 (6 bases). The ends were cut back, 5 bases at V and 10 bases at J, with 15 bases in the middle. The germline V gene encodes CDR1 MNHEY and CDR2 SMNVEV (reference sequence). This CDR3 is 14 amino acids long. CDR3 DNA sequence: TGTGCCAGCAGTGCAACAGGGATCGGCTCACCCCTCCACTTT. Residues: CASSATGIGSPLHF.

This CDR3 is CASNVDSWTEAFF. The CDR3, as DNA: TGTGCCAGTAACGTGGACAGCTGGACTGAAGCTTTCTTT. J is TRBJ1-1 and V is TRBV19; D may be TRBD1 (6 bases). There are 13 residues in the CDR3. V gave up 7 bases and J gave up 5 bases, with 14 bases separating them. CDR1 and CDR2 from the germline V gene are LNHDA and SQIVND (reference sequence).

V gene TRBV6-1 combines with J gene TRBJ2-1, with a tentative D call TRBD2 (5 bases). The CDR3 extends over 15 amino acids. Germline V gene sequence: CDR1 MNHNS, CDR2 SASEGT. V dropped 3 bases and J dropped 0 bases, with 9 bases sitting between them. The CDR3 nucleotides are TGTGCCAGCAGTGACGGGATGAGCTCCTACAATGAGCAGTTCTTC. Its translation: CASSDGMSSYNEQFF.

This chain joins TRBV15 and TRBJ1-5, with 8 bases lining up with TRBD1. Germline loops: CDR1 LNHNV, CDR2 YYDKDF (reference sequence). The CDR3 is 16 amino acids. Trimming took 2 bases from V and 6 from J; bases not matched to a gene: 9. The CDR3 DNA reads as TGTGCCACCAGCAGAACAGGGGGGCCCAGTTCTCAGCCCCAGCATTTT. Protein sequence: CATSRTGGPSSQPQHF.

The CDR3 sequence: CASKAIGAHNEQFF. The CDR3, as DNA: TGTGCCAGCAAAGCTATTGGGGCGCACAATGAGCAGTTCTTC. This rearrangement joins TRBV7-6 to TRBJ2-1; the D gene is possibly TRBD1 (5 bases). The CDR3 has 14 residues. CDR1 and CDR2 (germline): SGHVS, FNYEAQ. V shed 7 bases and J shed 5 bases, with 15 bases lying between them.

V gene TRBV5-1 combines with J gene TRBJ1-1; the D gene is possibly TRBD1 (6 bases). This CDR3 region has 14 residues. V was cut by 3 bases and J by 2 bases, with 11 bases left in between. Germline V gene sequence: CDR1 SGHRS, CDR2 YFSETQ. CDR3 loop: CASSSQGINTEAFF. In DNA form, the CDR3 reads TGCGCCAGCAGCTCGCAGGGGATCAACACTGAAGCTTTCTTT.

The chain is built from TRBV6-1 and TRBJ1-1, with a tentative D call TRBD1 (5 bases). Germline CDR1 and CDR2: MNHNS and SASEGT. The germline V and J ends were trimmed by 5 bases and 5 bases, with 9 bases remaining between them. The CDR3 totals 12 residues. The chain's CDR3 is CASSSKGTEAFF. DNA for the CDR3: TGTGCCAGCAGTTCGAAGGGGACTGAAGCTTTCTTT.

The V and J genes are TRBV2 and TRBJ2-7; the D is unclear. With 2 bases removed from V and 5 bases from J, the gap between germline ends came to 10 bases. Germline V lookup: CDR1 SNHLY, CDR2 FYNNEI. The CDR3 is 13 residues long. The CDR3 DNA sequence: TGTGCCAGCAGTGAAACGGGTGACCACGAGCAGTACTTC. It specifies CASSETGDHEQYF.

This rearrangement joins TRBV9 to TRBJ2-7, with D unresolved. The V end was cut by 4 bases, the J end by 4 bases, with 18 bases between. The germline gives CDR1 SGDLS, CDR2 YYNGEE. CDR3 length: 15 amino acids. CDR3 amino acids: CASSPLRPLLYEQYV. The CDR3 DNA follows: TGTGCCAGCAGCCCCTTGCGGCCATTACTTTACGAGCAGTACGTC.

The chain carries TRBV6-5 and TRBJ1-1, with 9 nucleotides matching TRBD1. V was pared by 5 bases and J by 7 bases, with 8 bases of the junction left unmatched. Germline-derived CDR1 and CDR2 are MNHEY and SVGAGI. This CDR3 spans 14 amino acids. The CDR3 here is CASSRDREYIEAFF. CDR3 in DNA: TGTGCCAGCAGTCGGGACAGGGAATATATTGAAGCTTTCTTT.

The chain has TRBV30 and TRBJ2-3, with D perhaps TRBD1 (6 bases). V dropped 3 bases and J dropped 0 bases, with 10 bases sitting between them. Per the germline V gene, CDR1 is GTSNPN and CDR2 is SVGIG (reference sequence). This CDR3 is 14 amino acids long. CDR3 in DNA: TGTGCCTGGAGGGGACACCAGAGCACAGATACGCAGTATTTT. Protein: CAWRGHQSTDTQYF.